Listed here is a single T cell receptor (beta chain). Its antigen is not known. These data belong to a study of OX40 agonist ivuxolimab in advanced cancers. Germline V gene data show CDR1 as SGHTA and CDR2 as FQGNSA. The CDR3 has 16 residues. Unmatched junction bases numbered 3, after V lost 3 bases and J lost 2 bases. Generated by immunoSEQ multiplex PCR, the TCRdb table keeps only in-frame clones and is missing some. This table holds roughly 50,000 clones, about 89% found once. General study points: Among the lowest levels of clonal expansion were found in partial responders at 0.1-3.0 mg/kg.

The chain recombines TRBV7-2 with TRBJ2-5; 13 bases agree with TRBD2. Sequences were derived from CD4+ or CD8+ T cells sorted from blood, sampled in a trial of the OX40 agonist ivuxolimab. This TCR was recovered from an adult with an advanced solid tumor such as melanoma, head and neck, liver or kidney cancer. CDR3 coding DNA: TGTGCCAGCAGCTTGACTAGCGGGAGGCTACAAGAGACCCAGTACTTC. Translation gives CASSLTSGRLQETQYF.